A selection of T cell receptor beta chains follows, all from one sample in a study of T cell responses to AZD1222 COVID-19 vaccine. This table comes from immunoSEQ multiplex PCR, and its TCRdb copy is limited to in-frame clones, with some not included. The sample carries about 100,000 clones, about 87% recorded once. The sample in question was peripheral blood, obtained 28 days after the second AZD1222 dose. Source of these receptors: an adult who received the AZD1222 COVID-19 vaccine. The CDR3 runs from the conserved cysteine through the conserved F or W. D genes are given only for firm matches. Clone size is given for some rows only: seen once, a few or many times, or a class if the clone is expanded.

d_call	clone_size	v_call	j_call	cdr3_length	cdr3_nt	cdr3_aa
TRBD2	.	TRBV19	TRBJ2-7	12	TGTGCCAGTTCTAGCGGGCTCGGCGAGCAGTACTTC	CASSSGLGEQYF
TRBD1	.	TRBV18	TRBJ1-1	15	TGTGCCAGCTCACCGTCCGGGACAGGGGACACTGAAGCTTTCTTT	CASSPSGTGDTEAFF
.	.	TRBV27	TRBJ1-1	14	TGTGCCAGCAGTTTATGGGGCCCATCGTCTGAAGCTTTCTTT	CASSLWGPSSEAFF
.	.	TRBV9	TRBJ2-5	14	TGTGCCAGCAGCGTAGGGCAGGGCGACGAGACCCAGTACTTC	CASSVGQGDETQYF
.	.	TRBV4-3	TRBJ2-7	14	TGCGCCAGCAGCCAGGCAGACAGCTCCTACGAGCAGTACTTC	CASSQADSSYEQYF
.	.	TRBV20-1	TRBJ2-7	12	TGCAGTGCTAGTTCCCCAGGGGACGAGCAGTACTTC	CSASSPGDEQYF
TRBD1	few	TRBV19	TRBJ2-7	14	TGTGCCAGTAGCCTGGGACAGTCCACCTACGAGCAGTACTTC	CASSLGQSTYEQYF
TRBD1	.	TRBV27	TRBJ1-5	14	TGTGCCAGCAGGCCGACAGGGTCCAATCAGCCCCAGCATTTT	CASRPTGSNQPQHF
TRBD1	.	TRBV5-1	TRBJ2-7	14	TGCGCCAGCAGCTTGGCCGGGACAGTCGGGGAGCAGTACTTC	CASSLAGTVGEQYF
TRBD2	.	TRBV27	TRBJ2-7	14	TGTGCCAGCAGTTCGGGACTAGTCTTTGGCGAGCAGTACTTC	CASSSGLVFGEQYF
.	.	TRBV9	TRBJ2-3	14	TGTGCCAGCAGCGTAGGAACTAGCACAGATACGCAGTATTTT	CASSVGTSTDTQYF
.	.	TRBV9	TRBJ1-2	16	TGTGCCAGCAGCGTCTACACCGAATCAGGGTTGGGAGGCTACACCTTC	CASSVYTESGLGGYTF
TRBD2	.	TRBV7-2	TRBJ2-5	14	TGTGCCAGCAGCTTGGGACTAAAAAAAGAGACCCAGTACTTC	CASSLGLKKETQYF
TRBD2	.	TRBV19	TRBJ2-1	19	TGTGCCAGTTCACACGGACTAGCGGAGGGCCCCGAACCTTACAATGAGCAGTTCTTC	CASSHGLAEGPEPYNEQFF
.	.	TRBV5-1	TRBJ2-1	14	TGCGCCAGCAGCTCTCCGGGCTCCTACAATGAGCAGTTCTTC	CASSSPGSYNEQFF
TRBD2	.	TRBV5-1	TRBJ2-2	15	TGCGCCAGCAGCTTATTTAGCGGGTCCACCGGGGAGCTGTTTTTT	CASSLFSGSTGELFF
TRBD1	once	TRBV19	TRBJ2-7	14	TGTGCCAGTAGTTCCGGGACAGGAGCCTACGAGCAGTACTTC	CASSSGTGAYEQYF
.	.	TRBV6-5	TRBJ1-6	14	TGTGCCAGCAGGTCCACAGGTTATAATTCACCCCTCCACTTT	CASRSTGYNSPLHF
.	.	TRBV19	TRBJ2-6	15	TGTGCCAGTAGTGTAACAGGTCCTGGGGCCAACGTCCTGACTTTC	CASSVTGPGANVLTF
.	.	TRBV11-2	TRBJ2-1	15	TGTGCCAGCACCCCGGCCGGTCGACAGGTCCAAGAGCAGTTCTTC	CASTPAGRQVQEQFF
TRBD1	.	TRBV6-5	TRBJ2-1	16	TGTGCCAGCAGTTACTCGAGGGGGCGGTGGGACAATGAGCAGTTCTTC	CASSYSRGRWDNEQFF
TRBD1	.	TRBV7-2	TRBJ1-5	14	TGTGCCAGCAGCTTAAGACAGGGCGATCAGCCCCAGCATTTT	CASSLRQGDQPQHF
.	.	TRBV19	TRBJ1-4	15	TGTGCCAGTAGTAAAACCGGGTTCGGACGTGAAAAACTGTTTTTT	CASSKTGFGREKLFF
.	once	TRBV3-1/TRBV3-2	TRBJ1-1	15	TGTGCCAGCAGCCAAGTTTTTTCCAGGAACACTGAAGCTTTCTTT	CASSQVFSRNTEAFF
.	.	TRBV5-1	TRBJ1-4	16	TGCGCCAGCAGCCGAAACAGGGCGGGAACTAATGAAAAACTGTTTTTT	CASSRNRAGTNEKLFF
TRBD1	.	TRBV7-9	TRBJ1-6	15	TGTGCCAGCAGCTTGGGGGACAGGGGCAATTCACCCCTCCACTTT	CASSLGDRGNSPLHF
.	.	TRBV5-1	TRBJ1-1	18	TGCGCCAGCAAACCACACCAAACCCGGGGAGGAATGAACACTGAAGCTTTCTTT	CASKPHQTRGGMNTEAFF
.	once	TRBV6-5	TRBJ1-1	14	TGTGCCAGCAGGTACGTCGGGGGGAACACTGAAGCTTTCTTT	CASRYVGGNTEAFF
.	.	TRBV12-3/TRBV12-4	TRBJ1-1	12	TGTGCCAGCAGTTTGGCGGCCGGAGAAGCTTTCTTT	CASSLAAGEAFF
.	.	TRBV27	TRBJ1-5	13	TGTGCCAGCAGTTTATCTCAGAGTCAGCCCCAGCATTTT	CASSLSQSQPQHF
TRBD1	.	TRBV20-1	TRBJ2-1	11	TGCAGTCAGGGGGCCTACAATGAGCAGTTCTTC	CSQGAYNEQFF
TRBD1	.	TRBV6-5	TRBJ2-1	15	TGTGCCAGCAGTTCCCAGGGGGCTACCTACAATGAGCAGTTCTTC	CASSSQGATYNEQFF
.	few	TRBV3-1/TRBV3-2	TRBJ2-2	16	TGTGCCAGCAGCCAAGATACGAGACCAGTTCCGTCGGAGCTGTTTTTT	CASSQDTRPVPSELFF
TRBD2	.	TRBV11-3	TRBJ2-1	14	TGTGCCAGCTCCCTGACTAGCGGGACCAATGAGCAGTTCTTC	CASSLTSGTNEQFF
TRBD1	.	TRBV7-9	TRBJ2-7	15	TGTGCCACCAAACCCGGGACAGGGGGTGGCTACGAGCAGTACTTC	CATKPGTGGGYEQYF
.	.	TRBV2	TRBJ1-3	14	TGTGCCAGCAGTGGAGCTTTCTCTGGAAACACCATATATTTT	CASSGAFSGNTIYF
TRBD1	.	TRBV5-8	TRBJ1-2	15	TGTGCCAGCAGCTCTCGGACAGGAGGGATCTATGGCTACACCTTC	CASSSRTGGIYGYTF
.	.	TRBV18	TRBJ1-2	13	TGTGCCAGCTCTGAGGACAGCAACTATGGCTACACCTTC	CASSEDSNYGYTF
TRBD2	.	TRBV28	TRBJ2-1	15	TGTGCCAGCAGGACTAGCGGGAGGGCCGGCGATGAGCAGTTCTTC	CASRTSGRAGDEQFF
TRBD2	.	TRBV19	TRBJ2-1	15	TGTGCCAGTAGTATTGGTAGCGGGCATCCTAATGAGCAGTTCTTC	CASSIGSGHPNEQFF
TRBD1	once	TRBV19	TRBJ2-1	15	TGTGCCAGTAGTACAACAGGGGTATCCTACAATGAGCAGTTCTTC	CASSTTGVSYNEQFF
TRBD1	.	TRBV19	TRBJ2-7	14	TGTGCCAGTAGTCCCGGGACAGGGGGTTACGAGCAGTACTTC	CASSPGTGGYEQYF
.	.	TRBV5-1	TRBJ2-7	14	TGCGCCAGCAGCTTGGCTCAGGGGTCCTACGAGCAGTACTTC	CASSLAQGSYEQYF
.	few	TRBV13	TRBJ2-2	15	TGTGCCAGCAGCTGGCGCGGAGCGGGCACCGGGGAGCTGTTTTTT	CASSWRGAGTGELFF
.	.	TRBV6-2/TRBV6-3	TRBJ1-1	12	TGTGCCAGCAGTTACAGGGATACTGAAGCTTTCTTT	CASSYRDTEAFF
TRBD1	.	TRBV7-8	TRBJ1-1	15	TGTGCCAGCACACAGGGGGAACGGGTCCGGACTGAAGCTTTCTTT	CASTQGERVRTEAFF
.	.	TRBV25-1	TRBJ1-6	13	TGTGCCAGCAGTGAATGGGACGGTTCACCCCTCCACTTT	CASSEWDGSPLHF
TRBD1	.	TRBV7-9	TRBJ2-7	17	TGTGCCAGCAGCTTAGCGGTTCCGAGGGGGCGAGCCAACGAGCAGTACTTC	CASSLAVPRGRANEQYF
.	.	TRBV7-9	TRBJ1-4	13	TGTGCCAGCAGCTTAGATAGGGGTGAAAAACTGTTTTTT	CASSLDRGEKLFF
.	.	TRBV5-1	TRBJ1-1	15	TGCGCCAGCAGCTTGGCCCCATTGCCGAAGACTGAAGCTTTCTTT	CASSLAPLPKTEAFF
TRBD2	once	TRBV3-1/TRBV3-2	TRBJ2-1	13	TGTGCCAGCAGCCAGCTACCGGGACTAGAGCAGTTCTTC	CASSQLPGLEQFF
.	once	TRBV27	TRBJ2-7	15	TGTGCCAGCAGTGGCAGCGGTGGGATCTACTACGAGCAGTACTTC	CASSGSGGIYYEQYF